This is a list of T cell receptor beta chains from one sample in a study of shared clonotypes between healthy human individuals. TCRdb's table, derived via immunoSEQ multiplex PCR, lists solely in-frame clones and lacks some. The sample holds approximately 1.5 million clones; 95% to 99% are singletons and the top ten take less than 0.55%. The sequenced material came from naive CD4+ T cells sorted from blood. The receptors here all came from a man aged 30 to 39 in good health. Both conserved end residues are part of each CDR3. A D gene is named only where the DNA matches it firmly. Clone size is given for some rows only: seen once, a few or many times, or a class if the clone is expanded.

d_gene	abundance	v_gene	j_gene	CDR3aa	CDR3nt
TRBD2	NA	TRBV28	TRBJ2-3	CASSFAGLADTDTQYF	TGTGCCAGCAGTTTTGCAGGACTAGCAGATACAGATACGCAGTATTTT
NA	NA	TRBV5-1	TRBJ2-3	CASSLALGGVEDTQYF	TGCGCCAGCAGCTTGGCCTTAGGGGGAGTAGAAGATACGCAGTATTTT
NA	NA	TRBV2	TRBJ1-5	CASRAGPTVAGRNQPQHF	TGTGCCAGCAGGGCGGGGCCAACGGTAGCGGGGCGCAATCAGCCCCAGCATTTT
NA	once	TRBV14	TRBJ2-7	CASSTDRSYEQYF	TGTGCCAGCAGCACAGACAGATCCTACGAGCAGTACTTC
NA	NA	TRBV27	TRBJ1-1	CASSQTVTRMNTEAFF	TGTGCCAGCAGCCAGACAGTTACGCGGATGAACACTGAAGCTTTCTTT
NA	NA	TRBV19	TRBJ2-1	CASSPPGLRVDEQFF	TGTGCCAGTAGTCCTCCGGGACTCAGGGTCGATGAGCAGTTCTTC
NA	NA	TRBV7-3	TRBJ2-3	CASSLIGDTQYF	TGTGCCAGCAGCTTAATTGGCGATACGCAGTATTTT
TRBD1	NA	TRBV10-3	TRBJ1-4	CAIRDRGEEKLFF	TGTGCCATCAGGGACAGGGGTGAAGAAAAACTGTTTTTT
NA	NA	TRBV10-3	TRBJ2-1	CAINQGNSYNEQFF	TGTGCCATCAATCAGGGGAACTCCTACAATGAGCAGTTCTTC
NA	NA	TRBV5-6	TRBJ2-1	CASTALGERNEQFF	TGTGCCAGCACCGCACTAGGTGAACGGAATGAGCAGTTCTTC
TRBD2	NA	TRBV19	TRBJ2-2	CASSKGLAGGTNTGELFF	TGTGCCAGTAGTAAGGGACTAGCGGGAGGCACGAACACCGGGGAGCTGTTTTTT
NA	NA	TRBV30	TRBJ2-5	CACSGQTQYF	TGTGCCTGTTCCGGGCAGACCCAGTACTTC
NA	NA	TRBV7-9	TRBJ1-1	CASSSVGEAFF	TGTGCCAGCAGCTCGGTGGGGGAAGCTTTCTTT
TRBD2	once	TRBV12-5	TRBJ2-2	CASGLGLAGEITGELFF	TGTGCTAGTGGTTTGGGCCTAGCGGGAGAAATCACCGGGGAGCTGTTTTTT
TRBD2	NA	TRBV28	TRBJ2-7	CASSSPRAAGSSYEQYF	TGTGCCAGCAGTTCCCCCCGCGCAGCGGGGAGCTCCTACGAGCAGTACTTC
TRBD1	NA	TRBV7-6	TRBJ1-3	CASSLGQGQGDTIYF	TGTGCCAGCAGCTTAGGACAGGGGCAAGGGGACACCATATATTTT
NA	NA	TRBV7-8	TRBJ2-7	CASRDPRGKNGYEQYF	TGTGCCAGCAGAGACCCCCGGGGGAAGAATGGTTACGAGCAGTACTTC
NA	NA	TRBV19	TRBJ2-7	CASSIIPLTPPGPHYEQYF	TGTGCCAGTAGTATCATCCCCCTTACCCCTCCGGGGCCCCACTACGAGCAGTACTTC
NA	NA	TRBV6-1	TRBJ2-5	CASAGTYQETQYF	TGTGCCAGCGCCGGGACTTATCAAGAGACCCAGTACTTC
NA	NA	TRBV7-2	TRBJ2-1	CASSLGALGSYNEQFF	TGTGCCAGCAGCTTAGGCGCCCTAGGCTCCTACAATGAGCAGTTCTTC
NA	NA	TRBV5-6	TRBJ2-7	CASSSSPTLPDEQYF	TGTGCCAGCAGCTCCTCACCTACTCTGCCGGACGAGCAGTACTTC
TRBD2	NA	TRBV6-5	TRBJ2-3	CASSLGLARDTQYF	TGTGCCAGCAGCCTCGGACTAGCGAGAGATACGCAGTATTTT
NA	NA	TRBV18	TRBJ2-5	CASSPRPVGETQYF	TGTGCCAGCTCACCTCGTCCGGTAGGAGAGACCCAGTACTTC
NA	NA	TRBV11-3	TRBJ2-2	CASSRVAGELFF	TGTGCCAGCAGCCGGGTGGCCGGGGAGCTGTTTTTT
NA	NA	TRBV27	TRBJ2-5	CASSSGTAGQETQYF	TGTGCCAGCAGTTCGGGGACAGCGGGTCAAGAGACCCAGTACTTC
TRBD2	NA	TRBV9	TRBJ2-7	CASSEGTSGNLYEQYF	TGTGCCAGCAGCGAAGGGACTAGCGGGAACCTCTACGAGCAGTACTTC
NA	NA	TRBV27	TRBJ1-1	CASRPVGGYTEAFF	TGTGCCAGCAGACCAGTTGGAGGCTACACTGAAGCTTTCTTT
NA	NA	TRBV28	TRBJ1-5	CASSLGGVSYQPQHF	TGTGCCAGCAGCCTAGGTGGGGTGAGCTATCAGCCCCAGCATTTT
NA	NA	TRBV11-3	TRBJ1-1	CASSFGHAANTEAFF	TGTGCCAGCAGCTTTGGACACGCAGCGAACACTGAAGCTTTCTTT
NA	NA	TRBV7-2	TRBJ1-1	CASSGPSNVEAFF	TGTGCCAGCAGCGGGCCCTCAAATGTAGAAGCTTTCTTT
NA	NA	TRBV27	TRBJ2-3	CASSPHTQRDTQYF	TGTGCCAGCAGTCCCCACACACAGAGAGATACGCAGTATTTT
TRBD1	NA	TRBV28	TRBJ1-2	CASSSGQAYGGYTF	TGTGCCAGCAGTTCAGGACAGGCTTACGGGGGCTACACCTTC
NA	once	TRBV10-3	TRBJ2-5	CAISVGGDQETQYF	TGTGCCATCAGTGTAGGTGGGGACCAAGAGACCCAGTACTTC
TRBD2	NA	TRBV4-3	TRBJ2-3	CASSRGTPTSGSRTDTQYF	TGCGCCAGCAGCCGCGGGACACCAACTAGCGGGAGTCGCACAGATACGCAGTATTTT
NA	NA	TRBV7-2	TRBJ2-7	CASSSQLAEQYF	TGTGCCAGCAGCTCCCAGTTAGCCGAGCAGTACTTC
NA	NA	TRBV7-3	TRBJ1-2	CASSLYARQLINYGYTF	TGTGCCAGCAGCTTATATGCACGACAGTTGATAAACTATGGCTACACCTTC
TRBD1	once	TRBV5-1	TRBJ2-7	CASSWGTGVIYEQYF	TGCGCCAGCAGCTGGGGGACAGGAGTTATTTACGAGCAGTACTTC
NA	NA	TRBV6-5	TRBJ1-3	CASRVQSSGNTIYF	TGTGCCAGCAGGGTACAGTCCTCTGGAAACACCATATATTTT
NA	once	TRBV4-1	TRBJ2-7	CASSPLGAGASYEQYF	TGCGCCAGCAGCCCACTTGGGGCAGGGGCCTCCTACGAGCAGTACTTC
TRBD2	once	TRBV18	TRBJ2-2	CASSTGLAGANTGELFF	TGTGCCAGCTCAACTGGACTAGCGGGAGCGAACACCGGGGAGCTGTTTTTT
NA	NA	TRBV6-5	TRBJ2-2	CASRIGHTGELFF	TGTGCCAGCAGGATAGGGCACACCGGGGAGCTGTTTTTT
NA	NA	TRBV5-1	TRBJ1-3	CASSLASGVYSGNTIYF	TGCGCCAGCAGCTTGGCCAGCGGCGTCTACTCTGGAAACACCATATATTTT
NA	NA	TRBV19	TRBJ2-2	CAIEAVGELFF	TGTGCCATTGAGGCGGTCGGGGAGCTGTTTTTT
NA	NA	TRBV21-1	TRBJ1-1	CASGGGITEAFF	TGTGCCAGCGGAGGGGGCATCACTGAAGCTTTCTTT
TRBD2	NA	TRBV7-9	TRBJ2-1	CASSPRTSGISYNEQFF	TGTGCCAGCAGCCCCCGGACTAGCGGGATTTCCTACAATGAGCAGTTCTTC